This T cell receptor (beta chain) was identified in a study of cytomegalovirus exposure and HLA in healthy donors. Study-wide points: When analyzed later, the rates of TCR association showed variation by HLA locus, with DRB1 the most and HLA-C the fewest. Reports state that TCR beta sequences accurately predicted most subjects' HLA-A and HLA-B alleles. An analysis that came later showed most CMV-associated TCR beta chains appearing HLA-restricted.

This CDR3 is 15 amino acids long. CDR1 is SNHLY, CDR2 FYNNEI, per germline. Worth noting for this clone: Its antigen is not known.

The PCR contained 60 Vbeta and 13 Jbeta primers. Some clones are missing from TCRdb's copy, which holds only in-frame ones; the method was immunoSEQ multiplex PCR. The sample yields 150,000 to 180,000 clones, over 60% seen once. The rearrangement uses TRBV2 and TRBJ2-5; tentatively, D is TRBD2 (5 bases). Matching the DNA end better, TRBJ2-7 makes the J call doubtful. The sequencing sample was made of PBMCs. This TCR was recovered from a woman between 40 and 50 years old in good health and CMV-seronegative. CDR3 residues: CASSIGVSVSYEQYF. For the CDR3, the DNA is TGTGCCAGCAGCATCGGGGTATCCGTATCCTACGAGCAGTACTTC.